The present entry profiles one T cell receptor beta chain with its context. The data are from a study of blood T cell repertoires in COVID-19. Study in general: The analysed material was cDNA or gDNA that came from T cells, B-cell-depleted T cells, or PBMCs.

TCRdb keeps only in-frame clones here, not all; method: immunoSEQ multiplex PCR. The sample consists of 75,000 to 90,000 clones, 80% of them appearing once. The CDR3 is made up of 15 amino acids. Germline V CDR1 and CDR2: SGHTA, FQGNSA. V shed 3 bases, J shed 4 bases, and the junction held 7 bases outside the gene matches. This chain connects TRBV7-2 to TRBJ2-7; 9 bases line up with TRBD1. Sequenced sample: peripheral blood. This clonotype was obtained from a middle-aged woman with active or convalescent COVID-19. CDR3 amino acids: CASSFATGGAYEQYF. For the CDR3, the DNA is TGTGCCAGCAGCTTCGCAACAGGGGGCGCGTACGAGCAGTACTTC.